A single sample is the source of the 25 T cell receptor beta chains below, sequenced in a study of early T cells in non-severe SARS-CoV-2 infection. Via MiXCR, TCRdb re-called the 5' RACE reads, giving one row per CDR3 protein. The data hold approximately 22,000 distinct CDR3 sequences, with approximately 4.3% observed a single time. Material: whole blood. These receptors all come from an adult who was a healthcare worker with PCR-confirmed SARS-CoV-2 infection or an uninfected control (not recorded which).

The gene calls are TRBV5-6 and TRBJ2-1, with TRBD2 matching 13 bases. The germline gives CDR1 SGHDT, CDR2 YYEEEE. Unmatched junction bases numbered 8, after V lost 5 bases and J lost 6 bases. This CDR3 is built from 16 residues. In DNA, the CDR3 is TGTGCCAGCAGACCTCCCGGACTAGCGGGAGTCAATGAGCAGTTCTTC. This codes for CASRPPGLAGVNEQFF.

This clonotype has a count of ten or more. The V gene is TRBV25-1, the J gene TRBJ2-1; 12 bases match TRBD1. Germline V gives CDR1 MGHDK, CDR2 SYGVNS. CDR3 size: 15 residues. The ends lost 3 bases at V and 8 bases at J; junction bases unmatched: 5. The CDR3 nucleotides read TGTGCCAGCAGTGAGGGGGGACAGGGGGCGGATGAGCAGTTCTTC. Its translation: CASSEGGQGADEQFF.

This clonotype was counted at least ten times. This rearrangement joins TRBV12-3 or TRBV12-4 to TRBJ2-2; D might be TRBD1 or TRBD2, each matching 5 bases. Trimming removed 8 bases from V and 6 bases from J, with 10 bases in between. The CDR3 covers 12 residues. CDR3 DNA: TGTGCCAGCGGGGGAGTCCCCGGGGAGCTGTTTTTT. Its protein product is CASGGVPGELFF.

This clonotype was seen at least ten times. CDR3 amino acids: CASSEEYGYTF. The CDR3 DNA is TGTGCCAGCAGTGAGGAGTATGGCTACACCTTC. The chain couples TRBV6-1 to TRBJ1-2, with unresolved D. Per germline, CDR1 MNHNS and CDR2 SASEGT. This CDR3 contains 11 residues. The V end was cut by 3 bases, the J end by 5 bases, with 4 bases between.

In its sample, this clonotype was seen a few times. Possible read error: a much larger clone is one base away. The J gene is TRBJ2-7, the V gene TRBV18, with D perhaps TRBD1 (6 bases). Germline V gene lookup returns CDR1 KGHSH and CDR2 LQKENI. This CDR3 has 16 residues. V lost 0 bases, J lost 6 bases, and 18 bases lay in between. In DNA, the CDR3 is TGTGCCAGCTCACCACCGGGGTCAGGGGCCCCTGTCGAGCAGTACTTC. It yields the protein CASSPPGSGAPVEQYF.

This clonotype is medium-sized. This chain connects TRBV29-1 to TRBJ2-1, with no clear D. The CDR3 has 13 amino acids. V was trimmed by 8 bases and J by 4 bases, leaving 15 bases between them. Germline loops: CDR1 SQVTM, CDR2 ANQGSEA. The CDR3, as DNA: TGCAGCTTCGCCTCTATGAGGTACAATGAGCAGTTCTTC. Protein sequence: CSFASMRYNEQFF.

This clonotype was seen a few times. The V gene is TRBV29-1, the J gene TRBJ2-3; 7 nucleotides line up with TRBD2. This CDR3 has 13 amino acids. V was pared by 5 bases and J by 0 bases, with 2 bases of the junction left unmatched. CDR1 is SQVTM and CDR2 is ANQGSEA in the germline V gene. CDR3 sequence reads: CSVLAASTDTQYF. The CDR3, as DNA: TGCAGCGTTCTAGCGGCTAGCACAGATACGCAGTATTTT.

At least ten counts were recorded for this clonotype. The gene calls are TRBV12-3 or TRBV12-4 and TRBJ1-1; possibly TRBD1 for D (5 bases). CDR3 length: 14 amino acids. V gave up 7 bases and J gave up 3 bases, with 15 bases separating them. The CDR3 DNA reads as TGTGCCAGCAACACTCTGGGGGTAGACACTGAAGCTTTCTTT. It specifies CASNTLGVDTEAFF.

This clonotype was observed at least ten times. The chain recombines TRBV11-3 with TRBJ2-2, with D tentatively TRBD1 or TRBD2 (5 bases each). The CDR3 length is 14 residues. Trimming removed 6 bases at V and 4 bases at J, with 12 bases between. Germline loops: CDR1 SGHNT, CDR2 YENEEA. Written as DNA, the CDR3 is TGTGCCAGCAGTTCGGGACCCGTCACCGGGGAGCTGTTTTTT. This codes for CASSSGPVTGELFF.

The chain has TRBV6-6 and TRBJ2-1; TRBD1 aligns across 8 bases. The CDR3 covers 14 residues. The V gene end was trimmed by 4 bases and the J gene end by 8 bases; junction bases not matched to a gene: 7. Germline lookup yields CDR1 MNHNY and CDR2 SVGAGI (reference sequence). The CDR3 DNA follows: TGTGCCAGCAGTTCAGGGGGCCGGCCCGATGAGCAGTTCTTC. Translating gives CASSSGGRPDEQFF.

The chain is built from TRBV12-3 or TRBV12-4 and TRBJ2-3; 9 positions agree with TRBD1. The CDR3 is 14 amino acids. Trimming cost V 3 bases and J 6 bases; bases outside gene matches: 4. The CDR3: CASSFGGQGDTQYF. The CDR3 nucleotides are TGTGCCAGCAGTTTCGGTGGACAGGGGGATACGCAGTATTTT.

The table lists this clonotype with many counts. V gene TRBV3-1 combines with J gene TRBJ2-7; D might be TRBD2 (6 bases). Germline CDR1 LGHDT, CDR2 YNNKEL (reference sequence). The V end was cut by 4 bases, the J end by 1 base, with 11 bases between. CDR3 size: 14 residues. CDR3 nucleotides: TGTGCCAGCAGCCGTTCAGGAGGGTCCTACGAGCAGTACTTC. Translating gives CASSRSGGSYEQYF.

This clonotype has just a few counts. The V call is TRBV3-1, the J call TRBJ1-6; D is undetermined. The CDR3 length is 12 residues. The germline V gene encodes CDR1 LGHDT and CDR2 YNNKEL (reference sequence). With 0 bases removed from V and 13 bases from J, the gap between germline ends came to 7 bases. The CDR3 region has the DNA TGTGCCAGCAGCCAAGATTGGAATCCCCTCCACTTT. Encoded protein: CASSQDWNPLHF.

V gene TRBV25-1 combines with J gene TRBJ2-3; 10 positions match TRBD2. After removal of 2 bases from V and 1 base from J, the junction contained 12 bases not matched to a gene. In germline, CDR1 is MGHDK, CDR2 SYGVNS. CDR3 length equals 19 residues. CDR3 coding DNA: TGTGCCAGCAGTGAACTTGGGGGGTCTAGCGGGAGACGCACAGATACGCAGTATTTT. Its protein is CASSELGGSSGRRTDTQYF.

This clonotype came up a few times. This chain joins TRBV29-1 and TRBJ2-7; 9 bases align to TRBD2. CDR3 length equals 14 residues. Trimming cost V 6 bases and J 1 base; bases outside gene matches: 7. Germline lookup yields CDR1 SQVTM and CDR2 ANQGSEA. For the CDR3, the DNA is TGCAGCGTGCTAGGACTAGCGCGTTCCTACGAGCAGTACTTC. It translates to CSVLGLARSYEQYF.

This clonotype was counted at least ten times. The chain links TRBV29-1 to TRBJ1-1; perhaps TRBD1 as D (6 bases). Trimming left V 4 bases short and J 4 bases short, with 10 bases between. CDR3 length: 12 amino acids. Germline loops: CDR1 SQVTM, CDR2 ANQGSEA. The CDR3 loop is CSVGGGGTEAFF. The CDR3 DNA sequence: TGCAGCGTTGGGGGAGGGGGCACTGAAGCTTTCTTT.

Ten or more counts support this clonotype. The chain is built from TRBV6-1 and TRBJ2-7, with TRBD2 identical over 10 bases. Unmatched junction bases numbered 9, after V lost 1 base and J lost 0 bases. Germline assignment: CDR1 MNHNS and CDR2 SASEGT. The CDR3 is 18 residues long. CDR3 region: CASSEGDLGTSVSYEQYF. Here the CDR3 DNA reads TGTGCCAGCAGTGAAGGAGACTTGGGGACTAGCGTCTCCTACGAGCAGTACTTC.

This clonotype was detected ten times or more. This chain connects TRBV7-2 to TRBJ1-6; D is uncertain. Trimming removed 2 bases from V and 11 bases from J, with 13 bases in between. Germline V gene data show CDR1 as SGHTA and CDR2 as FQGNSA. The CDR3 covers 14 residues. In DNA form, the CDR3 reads TGTGCCAGCAGCTTATTAGAGGTCATGGCACCCCTCCACTTT. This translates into CASSLLEVMAPLHF.

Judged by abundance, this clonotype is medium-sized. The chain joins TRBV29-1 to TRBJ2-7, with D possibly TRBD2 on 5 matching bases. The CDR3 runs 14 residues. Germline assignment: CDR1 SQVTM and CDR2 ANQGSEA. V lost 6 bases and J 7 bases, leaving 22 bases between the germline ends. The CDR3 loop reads CSVGVAGDAKEQYF. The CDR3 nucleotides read TGCAGCGTCGGGGTGGCAGGAGACGCTAAAGAGCAGTACTTC.

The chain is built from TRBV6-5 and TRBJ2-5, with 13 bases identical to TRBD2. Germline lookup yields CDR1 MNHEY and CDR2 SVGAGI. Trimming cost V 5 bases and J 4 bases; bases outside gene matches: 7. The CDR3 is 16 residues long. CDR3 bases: TGTGCCAGCAGTCGAGGACTAGCGGGGGTCCTAGAGACCCAGTACTTC. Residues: CASSRGLAGVLETQYF.

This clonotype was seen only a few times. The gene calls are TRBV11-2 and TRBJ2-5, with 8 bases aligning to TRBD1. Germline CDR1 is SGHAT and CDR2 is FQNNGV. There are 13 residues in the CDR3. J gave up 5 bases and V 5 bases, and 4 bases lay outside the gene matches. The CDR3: CASSGNRGETQYF. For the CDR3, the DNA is TGTGCCAGCAGCGGGAACAGGGGGGAGACCCAGTACTTC.

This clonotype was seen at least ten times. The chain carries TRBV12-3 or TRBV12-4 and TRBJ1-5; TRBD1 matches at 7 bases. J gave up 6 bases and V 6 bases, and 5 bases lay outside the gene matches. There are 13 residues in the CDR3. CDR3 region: CASSRQGGQPQHF. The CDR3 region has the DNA TGTGCCAGCAGCCGACAGGGAGGTCAGCCCCAGCATTTT.

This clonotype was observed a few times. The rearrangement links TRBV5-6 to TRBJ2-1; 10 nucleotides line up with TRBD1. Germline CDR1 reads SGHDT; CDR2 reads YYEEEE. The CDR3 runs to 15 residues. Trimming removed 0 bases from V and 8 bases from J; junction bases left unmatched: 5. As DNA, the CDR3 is TGTGCCAGCAGCTTGGAAGAGGGGACAGGGGATGAGCAGTTCTTC. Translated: CASSLEEGTGDEQFF.

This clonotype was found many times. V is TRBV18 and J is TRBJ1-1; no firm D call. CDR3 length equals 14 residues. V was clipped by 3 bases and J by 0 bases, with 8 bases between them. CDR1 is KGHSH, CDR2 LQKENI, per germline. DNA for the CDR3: TGTGCCAGCTCACCTCCAAGCTTGAACACTGAAGCTTTCTTT. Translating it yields CASSPPSLNTEAFF.

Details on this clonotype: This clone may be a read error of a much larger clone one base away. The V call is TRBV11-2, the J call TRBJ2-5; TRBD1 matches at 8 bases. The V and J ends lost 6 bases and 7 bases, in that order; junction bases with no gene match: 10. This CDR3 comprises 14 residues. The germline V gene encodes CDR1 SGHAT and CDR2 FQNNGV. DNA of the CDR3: TGTGCCAGCAGACCTACAGGGGGAGAAGTGACCCAGTACTTC. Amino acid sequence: CASRPTGGEVTQYF.